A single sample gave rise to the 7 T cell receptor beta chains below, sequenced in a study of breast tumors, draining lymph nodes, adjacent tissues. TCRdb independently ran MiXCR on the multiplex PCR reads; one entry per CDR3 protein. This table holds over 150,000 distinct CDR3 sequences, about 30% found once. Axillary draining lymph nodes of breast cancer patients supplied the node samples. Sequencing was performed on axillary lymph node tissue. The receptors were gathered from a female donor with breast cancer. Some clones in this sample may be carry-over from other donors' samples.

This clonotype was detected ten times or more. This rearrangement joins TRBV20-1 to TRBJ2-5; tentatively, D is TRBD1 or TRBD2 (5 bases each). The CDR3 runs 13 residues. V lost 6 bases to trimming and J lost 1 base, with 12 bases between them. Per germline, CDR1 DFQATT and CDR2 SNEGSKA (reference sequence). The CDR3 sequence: CSATSGPQETQYF. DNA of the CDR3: TGCAGTGCCACGTCGGGGCCCCAAGAGACCCAGTACTTC.

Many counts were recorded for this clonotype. This CDR3 is CATSRRTGGGSPLHF. DNA of the CDR3: TGTGCCACCAGCAGACGAACAGGGGGCGGTTCACCCCTCCACTTT. The gene calls are TRBV15 and TRBJ1-6, with 9 bases that match TRBD1. V shed 2 bases, J shed 9 bases, and the junction held 5 bases outside the gene matches. The length of the CDR3 is 15 residues. CDR1 is LNHNV and CDR2 is YYDKDF in the germline V gene (reference sequence).

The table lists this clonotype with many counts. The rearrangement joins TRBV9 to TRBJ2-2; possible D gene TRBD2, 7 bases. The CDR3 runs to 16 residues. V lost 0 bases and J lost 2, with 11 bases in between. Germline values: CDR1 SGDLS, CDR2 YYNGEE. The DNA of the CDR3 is TGTGCCAGCAGCGTAGAAGGGGGGGCCAACACCGGGGAGCTGTTTTTT. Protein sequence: CASSVEGGANTGELFF.

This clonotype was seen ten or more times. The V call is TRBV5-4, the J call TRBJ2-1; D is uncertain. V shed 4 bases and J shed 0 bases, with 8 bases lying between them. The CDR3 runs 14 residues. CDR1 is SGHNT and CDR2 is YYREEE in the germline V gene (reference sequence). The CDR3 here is CASSRWDSYNEQFF. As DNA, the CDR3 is TGTGCCAGCAGCCGTTGGGACTCCTACAATGAGCAGTTCTTC.

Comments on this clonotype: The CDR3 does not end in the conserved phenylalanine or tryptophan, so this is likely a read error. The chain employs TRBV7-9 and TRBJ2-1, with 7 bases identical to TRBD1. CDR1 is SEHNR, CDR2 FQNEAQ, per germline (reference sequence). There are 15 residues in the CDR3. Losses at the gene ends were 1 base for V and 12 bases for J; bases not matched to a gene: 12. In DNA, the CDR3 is TGTGCCAGCAGCTTAGTACAGGGGCGCGCAGATACGCAGTTCCTC. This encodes CASSLVQGRADTQFL.

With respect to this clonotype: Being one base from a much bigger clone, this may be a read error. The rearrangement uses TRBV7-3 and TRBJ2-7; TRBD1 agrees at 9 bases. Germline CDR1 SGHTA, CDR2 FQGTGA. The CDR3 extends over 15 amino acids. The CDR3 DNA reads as TGTGCCAGCAGCCTACTGACAGGGGGAACCTACGAGCAGCACTTC. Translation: CASSLLTGGTYEQHF.

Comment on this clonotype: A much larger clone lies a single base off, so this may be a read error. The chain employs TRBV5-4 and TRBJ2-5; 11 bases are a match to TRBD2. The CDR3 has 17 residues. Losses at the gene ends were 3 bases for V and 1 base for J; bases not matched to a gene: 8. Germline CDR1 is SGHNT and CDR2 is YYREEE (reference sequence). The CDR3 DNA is TGTGCCAGCAGCTCCCTCGCTAGCGGGGGGCTCCAAGAGACCCAGTACTTC. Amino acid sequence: CASSSLASGGLQETQYF. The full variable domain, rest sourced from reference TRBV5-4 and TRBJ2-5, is ETGVTQSPTHLIKTRGQQVTLRCSSQSGHNTVSWYQQALGQGPQFIFQYYREEENGRGNFPPRFSGLQFPNYSSELNVNALELDDSALYLCASSSLASGGLQETQYFGPGTRLLVL.